The 19 T cell receptor beta chains below all came from one sample that was sequenced in a study of blood T cell repertoires in COVID-19. Produced via immunoSEQ multiplex PCR; TCRdb's table is partial and in-frame only. This sample has under 300,000 clones; around four fifths occur once, and the top ten carry 5.7%. Sequenced input: peripheral blood. The receptors derive from a man of 80 years or more with acute or convalescent COVID-19.

V gene TRBV29-1 combines with J gene TRBJ2-1; D gene uncertain. Trimming took off 7 bases at V and 0 bases at J, with 7 bases between the two ends. The CDR3 consists of 12 residues. Germline V lookup: CDR1 SQVTM, CDR2 ANQGSEA. CDR3 loop: CSARSSYNEQFF. CDR3 DNA sequence: TGCAGCGCGCGGAGCTCCTACAATGAGCAGTTCTTC.

J is TRBJ2-2 and V is TRBV7-3; possibly TRBD1 for D (5 bases). The V gene's germline CDR1 is SGHTA and CDR2 FQGTGA. The CDR3 spans 14 residues. V dropped 2 bases and J dropped 2 bases, with 6 bases sitting between them. The CDR3, as DNA: TGTGCCAGCAGCTTAGGACAAAACACCGGGGAGCTGTTTTTT. Protein product: CASSLGQNTGELFF.

This chain joins TRBV3-1 (or the pseudogene TRBV3-2) and TRBJ1-1; 8 bases agree with TRBD1. V lost 0 bases, J lost 10 bases, and 7 bases stayed unmatched. This CDR3 contains 14 residues. Germline V CDR1 and CDR2: LGHDT, YNNKEL (reference sequence). The CDR3 DNA reads as TGTGCCAGCAGCCAAGACCGCAGGGGGCGTGGAGCTTTCTTT. Translation gives CASSQDRRGRGAFF.

This clone has at least ten counts. The CDR3 protein is CASSATVQGLETQYF. For the CDR3, the DNA is TGTGCCAGCAGCGCCACCGTACAGGGATTGGAGACGCAGTATTTT. The chain is built from TRBV7-6 and TRBJ2-3; D is perhaps TRBD1 (6 bases). The germline CDR1 and CDR2 sequences are SGHVS and FNYEAQ. V lost 5 bases, J lost 9 bases, and 21 bases lay in between. This CDR3 is 15 amino acids long.

The genes are TRBV14 and TRBJ2-3, with D maybe TRBD2 (5 bases). V was pared by 1 base and J by 2 bases, with 13 bases between. Germline loops: CDR1 SGHDN, CDR2 FVKESK. CDR3 length equals 16 residues. CDR3 residues: CASSQGTRANTDTQYF. Here the CDR3 DNA reads TGTGCCAGCAGCCAAGGAACTAGAGCCAACACAGATACGCAGTATTTT.

The chain carries TRBV6-5 and TRBJ2-1, with 9 bases identical to TRBD2. CDR1 is MNHEY and CDR2 is SVGAGI in the germline V gene. The CDR3 is 14 amino acids. Trimming removed 6 bases from V and 4 bases from J; junction bases left unmatched: 4. CDR3 DNA sequence: TGTGCCAGCAGAGGCGGGGGGGCATACAATGAGCAGTTCTTC. Its translation: CASRGGGAYNEQFF.

This clone was seen a handful of times. J is TRBJ2-7 and V is TRBV28; possible D gene TRBD1, 6 bases. Looked up from germline, CDR1 is MDHEN and CDR2 is SYDVKM. V was pared by 7 bases and J by 3 bases, with 16 bases between. This CDR3 contains 14 residues. DNA of the CDR3: TGTGCCAGCAACCCAGGACAGTTCATCTACGAGCAGTACTTC. It encodes CASNPGQFIYEQYF.

This clone was observed a single time. This chain uses TRBV19 with TRBJ2-2; 14 nucleotides align to TRBD2. CDR3 length: 19 amino acids. After removal of 7 bases from V and 4 bases from J, the junction contained 14 bases not matched to a gene. Germline-derived CDR1 and CDR2 are LNHDA and SQIVND (reference sequence). DNA for the CDR3: TGTGCCAGTACGGGACATCAGGGACTAGCGGGAGATTTCACCGGGGAGCTGTTTTTT. The encoded protein is CASTGHQGLAGDFTGELFF.

In this sample, this clone turned up once. V gene TRBV6-5 combines with J gene TRBJ1-2; D ambiguous. V lost 7 bases to trimming and J lost 4 bases, with 13 bases between them. CDR3 size: 13 residues. From germline, CDR1 is MNHEY and CDR2 SVGAGI. The CDR3, as DNA: TGTGCCAGCATTCGGGAAGGCGGCTATGGCTACACCTTC. Its translation: CASIREGGYGYTF.

This chain uses TRBV11-2 with TRBJ2-7; 11 bases map to TRBD2. Germline V gives CDR1 SGHAT, CDR2 FQNNGV. The V and J ends lost 3 bases and 2 bases, in that order; junction bases with no gene match: 9. The CDR3 has 17 amino acids. CDR3 sequence: CASSFTSGSGSPYEQYF. CDR3 coding DNA: TGTGCCAGCAGCTTTACTAGCGGGAGTGGTTCCCCCTACGAGCAGTACTTC.

The chain links TRBV7-2 to TRBJ1-6, with D possibly TRBD1 on 5 matching bases. V lost 6 bases and J lost 7, with 10 bases in between. The germline gives CDR1 SGHTA, CDR2 FQGNSA. The CDR3 consists of 13 residues. For the CDR3, the DNA is TGTGCCAGCAGACCTCGACAGAATTCACCCCTCCACTTT. It translates to CASRPRQNSPLHF. Full variable domain (outside the CDR3, taken from reference TRBV7-2 and TRBJ1-6): GAGVSQSPSNKVTEKGKDVELRCDPISGHTALYWYRQSLGQGLEFLIYFQGNSAPDKSGLPSDRFSAERTGGSVSTLTIQRTQQEDSAVYLCASRPRQNSPLHFGNGTRLTVT.

The J gene is TRBJ1-1, the V gene TRBV5-1, with D possibly being TRBD1 (6 bases). CDR1 and CDR2 from the germline V gene are SGHRS and YFSETQ. CDR3 length: 13 amino acids. Trimming stripped 3 bases from V and 7 bases from J, with 13 bases between. The CDR3 DNA is TGCGCCAGCAGCTCACAGGGAGTCAGTGAAGCTTTCTTT. The encoded protein is CASSSQGVSEAFF.

The chain links TRBV6-5 to TRBJ1-2; maybe TRBD1 (5 bases). The CDR3 is made up of 16 amino acids. The germline CDR1 and CDR2 sequences are MNHEY and SVGAGI. Trimming left V 0 bases short and J 8 bases short, with 19 bases between. In nucleotides, the CDR3 is TGTGCCAGCAGTTACTCCCGACGGGACTCTCATCAGGGCTACACCTTC. Translating gives CASSYSRRDSHQGYTF.

CDR3 nucleotides: TGTGCCTGGAGTGTAGGGGCGGGAGACAACTATGGCTACACCTTC. Encoded protein: CAWSVGAGDNYGYTF. This chain connects TRBV30 to TRBJ1-2; possible D gene TRBD1, 5 bases. The V gene lost 0 bases and the J gene lost 2 bases, with 13 bases spanning the gap. CDR3 length: 15 amino acids. The germline V gene encodes CDR1 GTSNPN and CDR2 SVGIG (reference sequence).

The rearrangement joins TRBV6-1 to TRBJ1-3, with D unresolved. Germline V CDR1 and CDR2: MNHNS, SASEGT. CDR3 length: 13 amino acids. V was clipped by 3 bases and J by 4 bases, with 7 bases between them. The DNA for the CDR3 is TGTGCCAGCAGTGAGGCAGGAGGAAACACCATATATTTT. This gives the protein CASSEAGGNTIYF.

The rearrangement uses TRBV28 and TRBJ2-7; 8 nucleotides agree with TRBD1. Germline loops: CDR1 MDHEN, CDR2 SYDVKM. CDR3 length: 15 amino acids. J gave up 5 bases and V 7 bases, and 13 bases lay outside the gene matches. The CDR3 here is CASITHGQGSNEQYF. DNA of the CDR3: TGTGCCAGCATTACCCACGGACAGGGTTCTAACGAGCAGTACTTC.

The chain employs TRBV2 and TRBJ1-5; a possible D gene is TRBD1 (5 bases). The CDR3 runs to 14 residues. V lost 4 bases to trimming and J lost 1 base, with 8 bases between them. Germline CDR1 and CDR2: SNHLY and FYNNEI. This chain's CDR3 is CASSGAGSNQPQHF. The CDR3 DNA is TGTGCCAGCAGTGGCGCAGGGAGCAATCAGCCCCAGCATTTT.

The gene calls are TRBV4-1 and TRBJ2-3; D is undetermined. V was shortened by 4 bases and J by 5 bases, with 7 bases between the two germline ends. CDR3 length: 12 residues. The germline gives CDR1 MGHRA, CDR2 YSYEKL. The CDR3 protein is CASSRDRDTQYF. As DNA, the CDR3 is TGCGCCAGCAGCCGAGATAGAGATACGCAGTATTTT.

The V call is TRBV5-1, the J call TRBJ2-2; 7 nucleotides align to TRBD2. In germline, CDR1 is SGHRS, CDR2 YFSETQ. The length of the CDR3 is 16 residues. The V gene end was trimmed by 2 bases and the J gene end by 4 bases; junction bases not matched to a gene: 8. The DNA for the CDR3 is TGCGCCAGCAGCTTCACCGGCGGGAGTTCCACCGGGGAGCTGTTTTTT. Amino acids: CASSFTGGSSTGELFF.